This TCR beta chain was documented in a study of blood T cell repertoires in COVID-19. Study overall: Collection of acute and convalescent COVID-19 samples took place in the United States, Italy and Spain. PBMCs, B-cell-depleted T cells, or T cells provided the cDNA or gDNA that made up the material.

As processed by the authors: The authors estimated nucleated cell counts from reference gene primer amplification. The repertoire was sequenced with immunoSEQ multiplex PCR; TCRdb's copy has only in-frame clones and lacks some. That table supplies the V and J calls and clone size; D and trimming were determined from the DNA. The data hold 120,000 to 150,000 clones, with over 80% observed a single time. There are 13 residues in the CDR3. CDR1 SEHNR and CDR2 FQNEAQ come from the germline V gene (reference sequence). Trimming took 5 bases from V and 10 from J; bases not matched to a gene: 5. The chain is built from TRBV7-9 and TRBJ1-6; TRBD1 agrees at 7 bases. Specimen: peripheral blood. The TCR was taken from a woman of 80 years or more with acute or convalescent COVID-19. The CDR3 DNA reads TGTGCCAGCAGCATGGACAGGAACTCACCCCTCCACTTT. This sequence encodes CASSMDRNSPLHF.